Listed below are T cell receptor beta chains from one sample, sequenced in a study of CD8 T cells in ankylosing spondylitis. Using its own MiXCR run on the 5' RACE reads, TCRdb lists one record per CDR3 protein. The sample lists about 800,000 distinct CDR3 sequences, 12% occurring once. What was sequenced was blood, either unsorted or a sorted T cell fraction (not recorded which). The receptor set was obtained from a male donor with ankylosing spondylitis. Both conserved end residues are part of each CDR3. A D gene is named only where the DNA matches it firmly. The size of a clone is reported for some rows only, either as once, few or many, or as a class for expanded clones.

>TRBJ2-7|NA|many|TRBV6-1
TGTGCCAGCAGTCAGTCTGCCCCCTACGAGCAGTACTTC
CASSQSAPYEQYF
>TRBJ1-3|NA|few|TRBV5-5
TGTGCCAGCAGCTTTGCGGTCCTCAGCTCTGGAAACACCATATATTTT
CASSFAVLSSGNTIYF
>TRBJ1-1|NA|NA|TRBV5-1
TGCGCCAGCAGCTTGGATTCGGTGAACACTGAAGCTTTCTTT
CASSLDSVNTEAFF
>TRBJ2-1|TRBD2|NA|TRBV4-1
TGCGCCAGCAGCCAGGCGGGAGGGCCTATTGAGCAGTTCTTC
CASSQAGGPIEQFF
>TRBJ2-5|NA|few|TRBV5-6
TGTGCCAGCAGCTTGCCCCCAGCTGAGACCCAGTACTTC
CASSLPPAETQYF
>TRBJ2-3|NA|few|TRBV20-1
TGCAGTGCTAGAGACGCCGGTAGCGGCTTCACAGATACGCAGTATTTT
CSARDAGSGFTDTQYF
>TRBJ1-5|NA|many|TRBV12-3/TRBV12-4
TGTGCCAGCAGTGTTGGCCAGCCCCAGCATTTT
CASSVGQPQHF
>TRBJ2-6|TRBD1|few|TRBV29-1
TGCAGCGTAGCTACAGGGGGCGCTGGGGCCAACGTCCTGACTTTC
CSVATGGAGANVLTF
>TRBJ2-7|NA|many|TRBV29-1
TGCAGCGTTGGAGTGAACAGGGAAGGCGAGCAGTACTTC
CSVGVNREGEQYF
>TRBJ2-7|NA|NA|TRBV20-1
TGCAGTGCTAGATACCGGGCCGCCGAGCAGTACTTC
CSARYRAAEQYF
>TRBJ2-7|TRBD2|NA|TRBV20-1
TGCAGTGCAGAGCGGGAGGCGGGGGAGCAGTACTTC
CSAEREAGEQYF
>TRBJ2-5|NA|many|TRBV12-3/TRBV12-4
TGTGCCAGCATGCTGATTTACCAAGAGACCCAGTACTTC
CASMLIYQETQYF
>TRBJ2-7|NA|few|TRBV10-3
TGTGCCAGCAGGAGATTCGATGGAGGCTACGAGCAGTACTTC
CASRRFDGGYEQYF
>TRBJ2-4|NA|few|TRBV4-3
TGCGCCAGCAGCCCCCTTGGCGGTCAAAACATTCAGTACTTC
CASSPLGGQNIQYF
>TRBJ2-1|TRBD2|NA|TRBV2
TGTGCCAGCAGCCTTTCTAGCGGAGCCTTCAATGAGCAGTTCTTC
CASSLSSGAFNEQFF
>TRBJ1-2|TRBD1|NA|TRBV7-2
TGTGCCAGCAGCTTCGACCCAGGGGGCCATGGCTACACCTTC
CASSFDPGGHGYTF
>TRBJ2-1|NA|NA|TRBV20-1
TGCAGTGCTAGACTTGGGACATTATTAAATGAGCAGTTCTTC
CSARLGTLLNEQFF
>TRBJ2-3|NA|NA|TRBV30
TGTGCCTGGAGTGCAGTAGATACGCAGTATTTT
CAWSAVDTQYF
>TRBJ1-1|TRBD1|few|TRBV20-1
TGCAGTGCCACAGACAGGGTGTCTGAAGCTTTCTTT
CSATDRVSEAFF
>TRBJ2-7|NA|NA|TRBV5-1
TGCGCCAGCAGCGTGACTCGTTCCTACGAGCAGTACTTC
CASSVTRSYEQYF